This T cell receptor beta chain was retrieved from a study of Ad26.COV2.S vaccination and SARS-CoV-2 variants. The table came from immunoSEQ multiplex PCR; TCRdb's copy has only in-frame clones and leaves some out. The sample includes approximately 410,000 clones, around 92% of them seen just once. The treatment is: 19 received Ad26.COV2.S at low or high dose, single or two shots; roughly five received placebo; per-sample allocation not given. Sample collection was performed on day 63 after the first vaccine or placebo injection. This CDR3 region has 15 residues. The V end lost 1 base, the J end lost 6 bases, and 12 bases lay between the germline ends. Germline V lookup: CDR1 SGHAT, CDR2 FQNNGV.

The clonotype comes from a person between 18 and 60 years old who received the Ad26.COV2.S COVID-19 vaccine or a placebo. The specimen comprised peripheral blood, sampled in a trial of Ad26.COV2.S vaccine versus placebo. J is TRBJ2-2 and V is TRBV11-2, with D possibly matching TRBD1 (5 bases). The CDR3 bases are TGTGCCAGCAGCTTAGTCTCCCCAGGGCCCGGGGAGCTGTTTTTT. Protein: CASSLVSPGPGELFF. Full variable domain (missing parts from reference TRBV11-2 and TRBJ2-2): EAGVAQSPRYKIIEKRQSVAFWCNPISGHATLYWYQQILGQGPKLLIQFQNNGVVDDSQLPKDRFSAERLKGVDSTLKIQPAKLEDSAVYLCASSLVSPGPGELFFGEGSRLTVL.